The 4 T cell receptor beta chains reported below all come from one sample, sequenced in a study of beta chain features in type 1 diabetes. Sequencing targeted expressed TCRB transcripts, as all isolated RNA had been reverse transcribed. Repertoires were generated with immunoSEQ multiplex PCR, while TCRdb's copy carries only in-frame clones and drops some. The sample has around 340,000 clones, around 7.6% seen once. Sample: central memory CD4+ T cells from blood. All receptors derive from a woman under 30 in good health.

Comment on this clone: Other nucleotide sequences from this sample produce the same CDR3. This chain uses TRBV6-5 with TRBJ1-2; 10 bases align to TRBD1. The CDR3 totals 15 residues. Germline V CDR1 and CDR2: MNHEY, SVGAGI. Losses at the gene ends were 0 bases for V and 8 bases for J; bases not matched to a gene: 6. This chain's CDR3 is CASSYSGQGEYGYTF. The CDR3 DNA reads TGTGCCAGCAGTTACTCCGGACAGGGGGAATACGGCTACACCTTC.

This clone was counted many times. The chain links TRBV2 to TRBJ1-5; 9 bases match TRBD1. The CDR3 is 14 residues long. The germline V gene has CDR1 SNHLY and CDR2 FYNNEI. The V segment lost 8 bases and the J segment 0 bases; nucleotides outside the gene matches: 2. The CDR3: CASGQGNSNQPQHF. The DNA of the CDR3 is TGTGCCAGCGGACAGGGGAATAGCAATCAGCCCCAGCATTTT.

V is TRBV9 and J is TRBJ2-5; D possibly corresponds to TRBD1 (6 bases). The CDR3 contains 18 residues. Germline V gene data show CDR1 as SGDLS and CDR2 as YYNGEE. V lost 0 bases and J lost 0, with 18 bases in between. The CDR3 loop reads CASSVGSIGTRYQETQYF. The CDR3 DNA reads TGTGCCAGCAGCGTAGGCTCCATCGGGACAAGGTACCAAGAGACCCAGTACTTC.

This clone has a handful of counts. The CDR3 DNA follows: TGTGCCAGCAGCTTAGAGCAGGGTGGATCCTACAATGAGCAGTTCTTC. Its translation: CASSLEQGGSYNEQFF. The chain has TRBV7-8 and TRBJ2-1; D might be TRBD1 (5 bases). The germline V and J ends were trimmed by 1 base and 1 base, with 11 bases remaining between them. The CDR3 loop spans 16 amino acids. Germline-derived CDR1 and CDR2 are SGHVS and FQNEAQ.